This entry is about one TCR beta chain. Its antigen is currently unknown. The table came from immunoSEQ multiplex PCR; TCRdb's copy has only in-frame clones and leaves some out. The repertoire holds 65,000 or so clones, approximately 76% seen once, with 2.8% in the top ten. These data originate in a study of vaccination effects on CD4 cells after COVID-19. Across the whole study: Each participant was given two doses of one vaccine (BNT162b2 or mRNA-1273).

CDR3 size: 12 residues. CDR1 LGHDT and CDR2 YNNKEL come from the germline V gene (reference sequence). The germline V and J ends were trimmed by 1 base and 6 bases, with 6 bases remaining between them. ViraFEST assay sequencing came after antigen-specific CD4+ T cells were expanded with viral peptide pools. Subsequent to 10 days of culture, CD4+ T cells were isolated. All vaccine recipients tested negative for nucleocapsid antibodies and had never contracted SARS-CoV-2 infection. PBMC were cultured at a few million per well with around 9.2 IU/ml IL-2 and approximately 10 ug/ml peptides. Replacing half the medium with IL-2 medium was done on days 3 and 7.

The TCR sequence derives from a human donor who received a COVID-19 vaccine. The chain is built from TRBV3-1 (or the pseudogene TRBV3-2) and TRBJ1-1; unclear D gene. The source material was CD4+ T cells from PBMCs cultured with HCoV-NL63 spike peptides, sampled before COVID-19 vaccination. The CDR3 protein is CASSQVSPEAFF. The CDR3 coding sequence is TGTGCCAGCAGCCAAGTATCCCCTGAAGCTTTCTTT.